What follows describes a single TCR beta chain. Its antigen is currently not known. No clone much larger than this one lies a single base away; base qualities are absent. The sample is drawn from a study of T cell responses to AZD1222 COVID-19 vaccine listed by TCRdb under 2021. A note on the overall study: TCR sequencing was performed for roughly 240 trial participants, of whom around 210 were given two doses of AZD1222 and some 26 were given two doses of MenACWY control vaccine. Trial participants were enrolled by age into subgroups of 18-55, 56-69 and 70-plus years, and around 150, 28 and 57 TCR-sequenced participants, respectively, were included in these subgroups.

The CDR3 regions of human TCRbeta chains were analyzed by immunosequencing. Per the authors' processing: Repertoire TCRs were checked for matches against a reference library of SARS-CoV-2-specific TCRs that had been generated using the MIRA antigen-specificity platform. Breadth meant the fraction of unique TCRs that were SARS-CoV-2-associated, whereas depth meant the fraction of total T cells that were SARS-CoV-2-associated. Using the MIRA data, every spike-specific TCR was mapped to the spike region that the TCR reacted to and assigned to either a CD4 or a CD8 class. Log10-transformed breadth and depth values were compared by one-way ANOVA with Sidak's multiple comparisons tests. This immuneACCESS table, as held by TCRdb, lists in-frame sequences with V and J called but not all clones. Of the missing ones, under half trace to an unresolved V gene in checked studies; the others have no known cause. V, J and clone size were drawn from that table, and D and trimming were deduced from the DNA. This sample is represented by about 190,000 clones; 87% of them were singletons. The leading ten clones occupy around 2.9% of the sample.

The full study reports these points: Conclusions about previously exposed vaccinees are limited, since just five to seven AZD1222 recipients were seropositive for SARS-CoV-2 at baseline. The vaccine-associated CD4 TCRs covered the entire spike protein, and the dominant responses fell in regions 160-218 and 743-854. In the small 56-69-year group, the increase in depth fell short of significance, most likely because of low power. Reportedly, close to half of the unique spike-specific TCRs recognized epitopes lying outside the regions that are mutated in the B.1.351 and B.1.1.7 variants. Because no day 14 peak-response samples were available, repertoires were characterized only after the peak T cell response. After two AZD1222 doses, both the breadth and the depth of spike-specific TCRs were significantly higher than at day 0 and than in MenACWY recipients. Participants were mostly white British, with more females than males. The authors suggested clonal diversity may have been underestimated.

Per the germline V gene, MDHEN is the CDR1 and SYDVKM is the CDR2. The CDR3 runs 14 amino acids, cysteine and phenylalanine included. The DNA shown is the 42-base CDR3, in frame from base 1. V is cut by 7 bases and J by 0 bases, and the space between the germline ends is 12 bases. Taken with the paper, the label for time point translates to: baseline before first vaccination. The treatment or condition label of this sample denotes: meningococcal conjugate vaccine given as trial control. Samples from vaccinated people were obtained from the UK trials COV001 and COV002, which included a single-blind randomized controlled phase 2/3 trial of AZD1222 (ChAdOx1 nCoV-19) in healthy adults. For TCRbeta chain sequencing, PBMC samples were collected from trial participants at day 0 and at day 28 after the second dose.

This sequence was found in an adult in good health. The chain is encoded by TRBV28 joined to TRBJ2-5; a weak D assignment points to TRBD2 (5 bases agree). The source was peripheral blood, collected on day 0 of MenACWY control vaccination. The DNA reads TGTGCCAGCATCGGGATACAGAACCAAGAGACCCAGTACTTC. The translation is CASIGIQNQETQYF.